This T cell receptor beta chain was recorded in a study of glioma-infiltrating T cells. The germline V gene encodes CDR1 SNHLY and CDR2 FYNNEI. J was trimmed by 9 bases and V by 6 bases; bases with no gene match: 4. The CDR3 runs 13 residues. TCR alpha and beta CDR3 regions were amplified from RNA using iRepertoire nested multiplex PCR. Input was about 100-450 ng of tissue mRNA or PBMC total RNA. TCRdb itself ran the multiplex PCR reads through MiXCR, one entry per CDR3 protein. The sample has about 400,000 distinct CDR3 sequences; about 40% are singletons. J is TRBJ2-1 and V is TRBV2, with 11 nucleotides matching TRBD2. This TCR came from a human donor with low-grade glioma or glioblastoma, undergoing nonglioma brain surgery, or in good health (not recorded which). The sequenced sample was glioma tissue, nonneoplastic brain tissue, or PBMCs (not recorded which). CDR3 nucleotides: TGTGCCAGCAGGGCCGGGACTAGCGGTGAGCAGTTCTTC. It codes for CASRAGTSGEQFF.